This note documents a single TCR beta chain sequence. Its specific antigen is unknown. Qualities for individual bases were not recorded, and no much larger clone is one base off. The data belong to a study of Ad26.COV2.S vaccination and SARS-CoV-2 variants (dated by TCRdb to the early 2020s). Broadly, across the study: Vaccine-arm donors came from COV1001, a multicentre, randomized, double-blind, placebo-controlled phase I-IIa trial of Ad26.COV2.S in healthy adults. Ad26.COV2.S was administered intramuscularly at 5 x 10^10 or 1 x 10^11 viral particles, either as a single shot or as two shots given 56 days apart. TCRbeta repertoire sequencing served as the tool for gauging how specific and how broad the SARS-CoV-2-reactive T cell receptors were following Ad26.COV2.S vaccination. A total of around 32 samples were included in the TCR-sequenced set, comprising roughly 19 Ad26.COV2.S vaccine recipients, 5 placebo recipients and 8 SARS-CoV-2 convalescent individuals. Trial participants were randomized into five groups of five: low-dose or high-dose Ad26.COV2.S given once or twice, or placebo on both occasions. Blinding of investigators to trial group allocation was maintained during experiments and outcome assessment.

The immunoSEQ Assay was the method used to sequence TCRbeta CDR3 regions. After extraction, genomic DNA underwent amplification by bias-controlled multiplex PCR, followed by high-throughput sequencing. The authors processed their data as follows. Collapsing and filtering of sequences were performed to quantify the absolute abundance of each unique TCRbeta CDR3 region. T cell fraction was estimated by normalizing TCRbeta template counts to usable DNA, with usable DNA measured through amplification of reference genes found in all nucleated cells. Repertoire TCRs were annotated as SARS-CoV-2-specific when V gene, CDR3 amino acid sequence and J gene were exactly matched to a known reactive TCR set. The reference SARS-CoV-2 TCR set came from MIRA and was filtered for enrichment in COVID-19-positive ImmuneCODE repertoires, removing public or cross-reactive TCRs. Using the MIRA antigens, annotated TCRs were further analysed by specific ORF or by position within an ORF. Breadth was defined as the number of annotated unique rearrangements divided by the total number of unique productive rearrangements, and depth was defined as the summed frequency of the annotated unique rearrangements. Two-sided Wilcoxon rank-sum tests were applied when comparing TCR breadth between groups. The table was pulled from immuneACCESS by TCRdb, which kept in-frame rearrangements only. Such tables lose some clones; where checked, under half of the loss comes from unresolved V genes, and the rest has no known cause. For V, J and clone size, that table is used; D and trimming come from the DNA. The sample data list around 300,000 clones, and 70% to 90% of these were observed just once. Around 10% of the sample is in the top ten clones.

At the junction V is shortened by 5 bases and J by 2 bases; bases outside the gene matches: 6. CDR1 and CDR2 are read off the germline V gene as SGHTA and FQGNSA. There are 15 amino acids in the CDR3, from cysteine to phenylalanine inclusive. The entry retains the CDR3 DNA only, 45 bases that are in frame from base 1. What the work shows at the level of the full study, not this receptor alone: Spike-specific TCR breadth was higher in Ad26.COV2.S recipients than in placebo recipients (P = 0.0014). The study was not powered to compare responses between vaccine doses or regimens. The authors noted that the TCR breadth and depth analyses may have underestimated total T cell responses. Substantial breadth of spike-specific CD8+ and CD4+ T cell responses was reported after vaccination. Vaccine and placebo recipients had comparable non-spike TCR breadth, which fits with the vaccine containing only spike.

The treatment or condition label, read with the paper, signifies: roughly 18 received Ad26.COV2.S at low or high dose, single or two shots; roughly 5 received placebo; per-sample allocation not given. For vaccine and placebo recipients, the sequenced repertoires came from samples collected on day 63 after the first injection. In Cohort 1b, 25 to 30 adults aged 18-55 years were enrolled at a single site in Boston, USA, between 29 July and 7 August 2020. Ad26.COV2.S consisted of a replication-incompetent adenovirus type 26 vector by which a prefusion-stabilized SARS-CoV-2 spike protein from the original Wuhan strain was expressed.

Sequences were derived from peripheral blood, sampled in a trial of Ad26.COV2.S vaccine versus placebo. The TCR sequence derives from a person between 18 and 65 years old who received the Ad26.COV2.S COVID-19 vaccine or a placebo. The chain links TRBV7-2 with TRBJ2-7, with 10 bases in between that match TRBD2. The encoded CDR3 is CASSNSGGFAYEQYF. Read as DNA, the sequence is TGTGCCAGCAGCAATAGCGGGGGGTTCGCCTACGAGCAGTACTTC.